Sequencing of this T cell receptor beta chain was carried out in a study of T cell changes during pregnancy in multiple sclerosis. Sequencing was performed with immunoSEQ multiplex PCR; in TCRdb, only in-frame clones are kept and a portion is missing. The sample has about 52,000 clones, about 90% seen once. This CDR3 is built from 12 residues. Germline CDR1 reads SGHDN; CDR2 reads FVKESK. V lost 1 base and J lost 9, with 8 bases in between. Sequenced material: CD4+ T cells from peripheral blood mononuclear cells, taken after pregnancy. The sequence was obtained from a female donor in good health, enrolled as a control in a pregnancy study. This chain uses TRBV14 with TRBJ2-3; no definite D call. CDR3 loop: CASSQGSATQYF. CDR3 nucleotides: TGTGCCAGCAGCCAAGGATCAGCGACGCAGTATTTT.